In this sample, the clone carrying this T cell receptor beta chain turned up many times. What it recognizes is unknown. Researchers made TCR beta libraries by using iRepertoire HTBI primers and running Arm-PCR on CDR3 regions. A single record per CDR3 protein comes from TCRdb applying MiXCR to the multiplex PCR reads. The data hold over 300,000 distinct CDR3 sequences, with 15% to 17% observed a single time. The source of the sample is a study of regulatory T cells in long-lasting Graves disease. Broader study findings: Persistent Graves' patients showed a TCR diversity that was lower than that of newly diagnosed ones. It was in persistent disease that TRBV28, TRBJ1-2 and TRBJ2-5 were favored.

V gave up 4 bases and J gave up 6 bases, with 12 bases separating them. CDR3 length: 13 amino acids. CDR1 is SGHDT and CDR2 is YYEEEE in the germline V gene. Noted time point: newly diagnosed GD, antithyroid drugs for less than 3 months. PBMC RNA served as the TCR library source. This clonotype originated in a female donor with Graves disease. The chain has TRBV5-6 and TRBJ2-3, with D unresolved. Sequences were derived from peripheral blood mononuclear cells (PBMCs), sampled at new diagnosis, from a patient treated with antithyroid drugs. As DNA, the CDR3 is TGTGCCAGCAGCCAACCGACTCGGGATACGCAGTATTTT. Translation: CASSQPTRDTQYF.